Below, 14 T cell receptor beta chains from the same sample are listed, as sequenced in a study of low-dose radiotherapy and immunotherapy resistance in tumors. Documented time point: after trial treatment. The sample's treatment: LDRT plus nivolumab, ipilimumab, low-dose cyclophosphamide and aspirin (RACIN trial). cDNA synthesis used a TRAV/TRBV-specific primer set for both chains. Both a constant-region primer and a V-primer adapter served to amplify TCRs across 15 to 20 PCR cycles. TCRdb re-derived calls from the reads in MiXCR, one entry per CDR3 protein. The repertoire holds about 39,000 distinct CDR3 sequences, with roughly 20% as singletons. The source was PBMCs, collected after low-dose radiotherapy plus immunotherapy. These TCRs come from a female donor with ovarian cancer.

This clonotype has a handful of counts. The chain joins TRBV20-1 to TRBJ2-1, with no clear D. Per germline, CDR1 DFQATT and CDR2 SNEGSKA (reference sequence). V was clipped by 2 bases and J by 0 bases, with 8 bases between them. The CDR3 extends over 14 amino acids. The CDR3 bases are TGCAGTGCTAGAAAAGCGAGCTCCTACAATGAGCAGTTCTTC. This codes for CSARKASSYNEQFF.

Ten or more counts support this clonotype. V gene TRBV27 combines with J gene TRBJ2-4; unclear D gene. Trimming cost V 4 bases and J 0 bases, with 7 bases left between them. The germline V gene encodes CDR1 MNHEY and CDR2 SMNVEV (reference sequence). There are 14 residues in the CDR3. The CDR3 loop is CASSSQLAKNIQYF. The CDR3, as DNA: TGTGCCAGCAGTTCACAGCTAGCCAAAAACATTCAGTACTTC.

This clonotype came up many times. This sequence joins TRBV30 and TRBJ2-7; TRBD2 matches at 8 bases. J gave up 2 bases and V 1 base, and 7 bases lay outside the gene matches. CDR1 GTSNPN and CDR2 SVGIG come from the germline V gene (reference sequence). This CDR3 is built from 15 residues. The CDR3 bases are TGTGCCTGGAGTGGGCCTTCGGGACTAGCCTACGAGCAGTACTTC. This gives the protein CAWSGPSGLAYEQYF.

This clonotype was detected only once. The chain links TRBV9 to TRBJ2-6; no clear D. V was clipped by 0 bases and J by 2 bases, with 3 bases between them. The CDR3 spans 14 residues. CDR1 is SGDLS and CDR2 is YYNGEE in the germline V gene. The CDR3 region has the DNA TGTGCCAGCAGCGTAGGCGCTGGGGCCAACGTCCTGACTTTC. Protein sequence: CASSVGAGANVLTF.

The chain couples TRBV29-1 to TRBJ1-5; a weak D match, TRBD1 (6 bases). Germline V gene data show CDR1 as SQVTM and CDR2 as ANQGSEA. V lost 4 bases and J 4 bases, leaving 11 bases between the germline ends. The CDR3 contains 13 residues. CDR3 sequence (DNA): TGCAGCGTTGCATGGGGGGCTAATCAGCCCCAGCATTTT. Amino acid sequence: CSVAWGANQPQHF.

This clonotype has a count of ten or more. CDR3 amino acids: CAGDRTTYGYTF. CDR3 coding DNA: TGTGCGGGGGACCGGACGACTTATGGCTACACCTTC. The chain links TRBV30 to TRBJ1-2; perhaps TRBD1 as D (5 bases). The V gene's germline CDR1 is GTSNPN and CDR2 SVGIG (reference sequence). This CDR3 region has 12 residues.

This clonotype was counted ten times or more. The rearrangement joins TRBV6-5 to TRBJ2-2; D may be TRBD1 or TRBD2 (5 bases each). CDR1 MNHEY and CDR2 SVGAGI come from the germline V gene. This CDR3 has 13 amino acids. V lost 5 bases, J lost 7 bases, and 11 bases lay in between. CDR3 coding DNA: TGTGCCAGCAGTGCCCAGGGAGTCGGGGAGCTGTTTTTT. It yields the protein CASSAQGVGELFF.

Concerning this clonotype: A single base is all that separates this from a far larger clone, so a read error is likely. The rearrangement uses TRBV12-3 or TRBV12-4 and TRBJ2-4; D perhaps matches TRBD2 (7 bases). V was pared by 8 bases and J by 13 bases, with 21 bases between. This CDR3 has 13 amino acids. The CDR3 loop is CASELQGGGEQYF. CDR3 DNA: TGTGCCAGCGAATTACAGGGTGGGGGGGAGCAGTACTTC.

This clonotype was found many times. The rearrangement links TRBV5-1 to TRBJ2-1, with TRBD2 identical over 9 bases. This CDR3 spans 15 amino acids. J gave up 2 bases and V 2 bases, and 2 bases lay outside the gene matches. The germline CDR1 and CDR2 sequences are SGHRS and YFSETQ. The chain's CDR3 is CASSFSGGTYNEQFF. The DNA of the CDR3 is TGCGCCAGCAGCTTTAGCGGGGGTACCTACAATGAGCAGTTCTTC.

This clonotype was seen repeatedly, ten times or more. Here the CDR3 reads CASTGAQETQYF. In DNA, the CDR3 is TGTGCCAGCACCGGTGCCCAAGAGACCCAGTACTTC. The chain joins TRBV6-6 to TRBJ2-5; D is unresolved. Germline V gene data show CDR1 as MNHNY and CDR2 as SVGAGI (reference sequence). The V and J ends lost 7 bases and 1 base respectively, with 7 bases between them. CDR3 length equals 12 residues.

The sample holds many counts of this clonotype. The rearrangement links TRBV5-1 to TRBJ2-7; tentatively, D is TRBD2 (6 bases). Trimming cost V 3 bases and J 2 bases, with 18 bases left between them. This CDR3 contains 16 residues. Germline values: CDR1 SGHRS, CDR2 YFSETQ. This CDR3 is CASSSGEGSGAYEQYF. The DNA of the CDR3 is TGCGCCAGCAGCTCGGGCGAGGGGTCGGGAGCCTACGAGCAGTACTTC.

The sample holds many counts of this clonotype. In nucleotides, the CDR3 is TGTGCCAGCAGTTCCCCATTGGGGCGGGATGGCGCGCAGTTCTTC. It encodes CASSSPLGRDGAQFF. The rearrangement links TRBV28 to TRBJ2-1; D might be TRBD2 (6 bases). The ends were cut back, 4 bases at V and 12 bases at J, with 22 bases in the middle. The CDR3 spans 15 residues. Per the germline V gene, CDR1 is MDHEN and CDR2 is SYDVKM. Combining the CDR3 with reference TRBV28 and TRBJ2-1 gives the whole variable domain DVKVTQSSRYLVKRTGEKVFLECVQDMDHENMFWYRQDPGLGLRLIYFSYDVKMKEKGDIPEGYSVSREKKERFSLILESASTNQTSMYLCASSSPLGRDGAQFFGPGTRLTVL.

This clonotype was recorded at least ten times. This sequence joins TRBV7-8 and TRBJ1-1, with TRBD1 identical over 8 bases. The trim removed 5 bases at V and 5 bases at J, leaving 7 bases unmatched. The length of the CDR3 is 14 residues. Germline values: CDR1 SGHVS, CDR2 FQNEAQ. CDR3 in amino acids: CASSAQGASTEAFF. CDR3 nucleotide sequence: TGTGCCAGCAGCGCGCAGGGGGCGTCGACTGAAGCTTTCTTT.

This clonotype was found many times. DNA of the CDR3: TGTGCCACCAGTGATCCATGGACGGGGGCAGAAGCTTTCTTT. It is translated as CATSDPWTGAEAFF. This rearrangement joins TRBV24-1 to TRBJ1-1, with D perhaps matching TRBD1 (6 bases). V lost 3 bases to trimming and J lost 8 bases, with 15 bases between them. The CDR3 runs 14 residues. CDR1 and CDR2 from the germline V gene are KGHDR and SFDVKD.